Included here is one T cell receptor beta chain sequence, with context. This entry is derived from a study of tumor-infiltrating lymphocytes in oesophageal squamous cell carcinoma. A single record per CDR3 protein comes from TCRdb applying MiXCR to the PCR reads. The top ten hold roughly 35% of the sample, which has about 15,000 distinct CDR3 sequences, around half seen once. V was trimmed by 4 bases and J by 6 bases, leaving 6 bases between them. Germline CDR1 and CDR2: MNHGY and SAAAGT. The CDR3 has 12 residues. The TCR comes from a female donor with esophageal squamous cell carcinoma. Sequencing was carried out using esophageal tumor tissue. The gene calls are TRBV6-8 and TRBJ2-2; D is possibly TRBD1 (5 bases). This CDR3 reads CASSSRAGELFF. CDR3 DNA sequence: TGTGCCAGCAGTTCCAGGGCCGGGGAGCTGTTTTTT.